Following are 21 T cell receptor beta chains from one sample sequenced in a study of vaccination and CD4 T cells after COVID-19. Their specific antigens are unknown. Cultured CD4+ T-cell DNA underwent Oncomine TCR Beta short-read sequencing. TCRdb itself ran the PCR reads through MiXCR, one entry per CDR3 protein. Of more than 9,500 distinct CDR3 sequences in the sample, around 53% are singletons; the top ten hold 28%. Treatment given: approximately nine-day PBMC culture with coronavirus spike peptide pools or control peptides (ViraFEST assay). What was sequenced was CD4+ T cells from blood, cultured in vitro. The receptors here all came from a human donor who had recovered from COVID-19.

The chain is built from TRBV11-3 and TRBJ1-1, with TRBD1 identical over 7 bases. CDR3 length: 15 residues. J gave up 1 base and V 5 bases, and 7 bases lay outside the gene matches. Germline V lookup: CDR1 SGHNT, CDR2 YENEEA. The CDR3 reads CASSGTGAPNTEAFF. CDR3 in DNA: TGTGCCAGCAGCGGAACAGGGGCGCCGAACACTGAAGCTTTCTTT.

This sequence joins TRBV6-1 and TRBJ1-6; 11 positions agree with TRBD1. Unmatched junction bases numbered 5, after V lost 6 bases and J lost 10 bases. There are 14 residues in the CDR3. Germline values: CDR1 MNHNS, CDR2 SASEGT. CDR3 sequence: CASSRGQGESPLHF. The CDR3 DNA follows: TGTGCCAGCAGCAGGGGACAGGGGGAGTCACCCCTCCACTTT.

The chain links TRBV6-1 to TRBJ1-3, with unresolved D. Germline V lookup: CDR1 MNHNS, CDR2 SASEGT. This CDR3 has 13 amino acids. The ends were cut back, 6 bases at V and 1 base at J, with 7 bases in the middle. The CDR3 DNA reads TGTGCCAGCAGCAAGGGTTCTGGAAACACCATATATTTT. Protein product: CASSKGSGNTIYF.

CDR3 sequence: CASRTGGANTGELFF. In DNA, the CDR3 is TGTGCCAGCAGGACCGGGGGGGCGAACACCGGGGAGCTGTTTTTT. This chain joins TRBV2 and TRBJ2-2, with 8 bases lining up with TRBD2. CDR1 is SNHLY and CDR2 is FYNNEI in the germline V gene. Trimming at V came to 6 bases and at J to 0 bases, leaving 3 bases not matched to a gene. The CDR3 is 15 residues long.

This clonotype was picked up one time. The CDR3 nucleotides read TGCAGTGCTATGCAGGAGAACACCGGGGAGCTGTTTTTT. This codes for CSAMQENTGELFF. This chain joins TRBV20-1 and TRBJ2-2; D remains unclear. The CDR3 is 13 amino acids. CDR1 is DFQATT, CDR2 SNEGSKA, per germline (reference sequence). Trimming pared 4 bases from V and 1 base from J, leaving 7 bases between.

The V gene is TRBV5-4, the J gene TRBJ1-2; the D gene is possibly TRBD1 (5 bases). V was shortened by 4 bases and J by 4 bases, with 11 bases between the two germline ends. The germline V gene encodes CDR1 SGHNT and CDR2 YYREEE (reference sequence). The CDR3 is 13 residues long. The CDR3 region is CASSQTASYGYTF. The CDR3 DNA reads TGTGCCAGCAGCCAGACAGCATCCTATGGCTACACCTTC.

This clonotype was detected a few times. The chain recombines TRBV27 with TRBJ2-2; D is possibly TRBD1 (5 bases). The CDR3 is made up of 17 amino acids. Germline V gene data show CDR1 as MNHEY and CDR2 as SMNVEV (reference sequence). V dropped 4 bases and J dropped 4 bases, with 19 bases sitting between them. CDR3 sequence (DNA): TGTGCCAGCAGTTATAACCGCAGGGTAATGGGCACCGGGGAGCTGTTTTTT. Translating it yields CASSYNRRVMGTGELFF.

The rearrangement uses TRBV6-5 and TRBJ2-7; TRBD1 or TRBD2 may be the D gene (5 bases each). The CDR3 has 14 residues. Germline V CDR1 and CDR2: MNHEY, SVGAGI. V was cut by 2 bases and J by 4 bases, with 12 bases left in between. The CDR3 is CASSYRQGPYEQYF. The CDR3 coding sequence is TGTGCCAGCAGTTACCGGCAGGGACCTTACGAGCAGTACTTC.

CDR3 loop: CSARGLAGNEQFF. DNA of the CDR3: TGCAGTGCTAGGGGACTAGCGGGGAATGAGCAGTTCTTC. The J gene is TRBJ2-1, the V gene TRBV20-1; TRBD2 matches at 13 bases. Trimming took 3 bases from V and 7 from J; bases not matched to a gene: 0. From germline, CDR1 is DFQATT and CDR2 SNEGSKA (reference sequence). The length of the CDR3 is 13 residues.

A single count supports this clonotype. The chain joins TRBV7-6 to TRBJ2-6; a possible D gene is TRBD1 (6 bases). Germline CDR1 reads SGHVS; CDR2 reads FNYEAQ. This CDR3 spans 16 amino acids. V was trimmed by 3 bases and J by 2 bases, leaving 11 bases between them. The CDR3 DNA sequence: TGTGCCAGCAGCTTCTCACAGGGCCCTGGGGCCAACGTCCTGACTTTC. Amino acid sequence: CASSFSQGPGANVLTF.

J is TRBJ2-1 and V is TRBV6-4; 11 positions match TRBD1. There are 13 residues in the CDR3. The V segment lost 6 bases and the J segment 9 bases; nucleotides outside the gene matches: 4. The germline CDR1 and CDR2 sequences are MRHNA and SNTAGT. The CDR3 sequence: CASRRTGGVEQFF. The CDR3 DNA sequence: TGTGCCAGCAGACGGACAGGGGGCGTTGAGCAGTTCTTC.

Notes on this clonotype: The junction and the germline gene differ at one end; a read error may be behind it. This chain uses TRBV28 with TRBJ1-2; 8 positions match TRBD1. CDR3 length equals 14 residues. Germline CDR1 is MDHEN and CDR2 is SYDVKM. The CDR3 DNA reads TGTGCCAGCAGCCGGGTCGGACAGGGATATGGCTACACTTTC. Translating gives CASSRVGQGYGYTF.

This clonotype showed up just a few times. This chain joins TRBV20-1 and TRBJ1-4; D not resolved. CDR1 is DFQATT and CDR2 is SNEGSKA in the germline V gene (reference sequence). Trimming shortened V by 5 bases and J by 3 bases, and 10 bases separated the two germline ends. The CDR3 runs to 13 residues. DNA for the CDR3: TGCAGTGCTTTGAATCCGCCTAATGAAAAACTGTTTTTT. This codes for CSALNPPNEKLFF.

The chain joins TRBV6-4 to TRBJ2-2; tentative D call: TRBD1 (6 bases). V lost 5 bases to trimming and J lost 6 bases, with 10 bases between them. Germline CDR1 and CDR2: MRHNA and SNTAGT. There are 13 residues in the CDR3. In DNA form, the CDR3 reads TGTGCCAGCAGTTACAGGGACCCCGGGGAGCTGTTTTTT. This translates into CASSYRDPGELFF.

The gene calls are TRBV7-8 and TRBJ2-7; D possibly uses TRBD1 or TRBD2 (5 bases each). There are 15 residues in the CDR3. The ends were cut back, 1 base at V and 0 bases at J, with 10 bases in the middle. Germline V gene data show CDR1 as SGHVS and CDR2 as FQNEAQ. The CDR3 is CASSLEVGTSYEQYF. The CDR3 nucleotides read TGTGCCAGCAGCTTAGAGGTCGGGACCTCCTACGAGCAGTACTTC.

The chain combines TRBV2 with TRBJ1-1; possible D gene TRBD1, 6 bases. Germline CDR1 reads SNHLY; CDR2 reads FYNNEI. V was clipped by 7 bases and J by 3 bases, with 18 bases between them. The CDR3 extends over 15 amino acids. CDR3 in amino acids: CASKGGVVYYTEAFF. The CDR3 region has the DNA TGTGCCAGCAAGGGGGGTGTTGTGTATTACACTGAAGCTTTCTTT. Together with reference TRBV2 and TRBJ1-1, the CDR3 gives the full variable domain: EPEVTQTPSHQVTQMGQEVILRCVPISNHLYFYWYRQILGQKVEFLVSFYNNEISEKSEIFDDQFSVERPDGSNFTLKIRSTKLEDSAMYFCASKGGVVYYTEAFFGQGTRLTVV.

CDR3 region: CASAGLTTGELFF. The CDR3 DNA reads as TGCGCCAGCGCAGGGCTAACTACCGGGGAGCTGTTTTTT. The chain links TRBV5-1 to TRBJ2-2; tentative D call: TRBD1 (5 bases). Germline CDR1 SGHRS, CDR2 YFSETQ. Trimming took off 7 bases at V and 5 bases at J, with 12 bases between the two ends. This CDR3 is built from 13 residues. The variable domain in full, completed from reference TRBV5-1 and TRBJ2-2, reads KAGVTQTPRYLIKTRGQQVTLSCSPISGHRSVSWYQQTPGQGLQFLFEYFSETQRNKGNFPGRFSGRQFSNSRSEMNVSTLELGDSALYLCASAGLTTGELFFGEGSRLTVL.

The chain uses TRBV20-1 and TRBJ2-5; weak D call: TRBD2 (5 bases). The CDR3 runs to 14 residues. Between the trimmed V and J ends, which lost 3 bases and 5 bases, there was a span of 16 bases. Germline V gene data show CDR1 as DFQATT and CDR2 as SNEGSKA (reference sequence). The chain's CDR3 is CSASTGSSWETQYF. The CDR3 DNA is TGCAGTGCTAGTACCGGGTCTAGCTGGGAGACCCAGTACTTC.

The chain uses TRBV6-1 and TRBJ1-5; tentatively, D is TRBD1 (5 bases). Germline CDR1 MNHNS, CDR2 SASEGT. This CDR3 spans 15 amino acids. V was trimmed by 7 bases and J by 0 bases, leaving 13 bases between them. The CDR3 here is CASTAGRDSNQPQHF. CDR3 nucleotides: TGTGCCAGCACGGCGGGGCGGGATAGCAATCAGCCCCAGCATTTT.

A single count supports this clonotype. The chain recombines TRBV27 with TRBJ1-6; D gene ambiguous. V dropped 7 bases and J dropped 0 bases, with 13 bases sitting between them. The germline gives CDR1 MNHEY, CDR2 SMNVEV (reference sequence). The CDR3 loop spans 16 amino acids. The CDR3 reads CASNPGGSSYNSPLHF. In DNA form, the CDR3 reads TGTGCCAGCAACCCCGGTGGGAGCTCCTATAATTCACCCCTCCACTTT.

This clonotype came up a few times. This sequence joins TRBV7-2 and TRBJ2-3, with 8 bases matching TRBD1. After removal of 5 bases from V and 0 bases from J, the junction contained 16 bases not matched to a gene. The CDR3 runs 19 residues. Germline CDR1 reads SGHTA; CDR2 reads FQGNSA. CDR3 protein: CASSRFRTARGPSTDTQYF. The CDR3 DNA follows: TGTGCCAGCAGCCGTTTTCGAACGGCCAGGGGGCCGAGCACAGATACGCAGTATTTT.